The 20 T cell receptor beta chains below come from one sample, sequenced in a study of blood T cell repertoires in COVID-19. Data came from immunoSEQ multiplex PCR; TCRdb stores just in-frame clones and leaves some out. The sample shows more than 300,000 clones, nearly 90% of them seen only once. Specimen: PBMCs or T cells enriched from blood (not recorded which). These receptors came from a woman between 25 and 40 years old who had recovered from COVID-19.

This clone was found once. The chain combines TRBV10-2 with TRBJ1-5, with D hard to call. The V gene lost 0 bases and the J gene lost 2 bases, with 17 bases spanning the gap. This CDR3 comprises 18 residues. Germline-derived CDR1 and CDR2 are WSHSY and SAAADI. The CDR3 nucleotides are TGCGCCAGCAGTGAGTCGACTCTAGGCCGGGTGGGCAATCAGCCCCAGCATTTT. This codes for CASSESTLGRVGNQPQHF.

This clone was seen a few times. CDR3 sequence (DNA): TGTGCCAGCAGTGAGACGGACAGGGACTCTGGAAACACCATATATTTT. This codes for CASSETDRDSGNTIYF. The chain has TRBV25-1 and TRBJ1-3; 8 nucleotides align to TRBD1. Germline values: CDR1 MGHDK, CDR2 SYGVNS. The V segment lost 3 bases and the J segment 0 bases; nucleotides outside the gene matches: 4. CDR3 length: 16 residues.

The J gene is TRBJ2-2, the V gene TRBV30; no definite D call. The V end lost 0 bases, the J end lost 7 bases, and 9 bases lay between the germline ends. CDR1 is GTSNPN and CDR2 is SVGIG in the germline V gene (reference sequence). This CDR3 is 13 amino acids long. This CDR3 is CAWSVRSGGELFF. The CDR3 bases are TGTGCCTGGAGTGTAAGGTCAGGCGGGGAGCTGTTTTTT.

Points on this clone: This sample includes further DNA sequences coding for the same CDR3. The chain uses TRBV18 and TRBJ1-4; possible D gene TRBD1, 5 bases. CDR1 KGHSH and CDR2 LQKENI come from the germline V gene. Trimming shortened V by 3 bases and J by 7 bases, and 12 bases separated the two germline ends. The CDR3 totals 14 residues. The CDR3 here is CASSPAGGSEKLFF. CDR3 bases: TGTGCCAGCTCACCCGCCGGGGGGAGTGAAAAACTGTTTTTT.

This clone was seen a handful of times. Different DNA sequences within this sample yield the same CDR3. The chain uses TRBV9 and TRBJ1-6; TRBD1 might be the D (5 bases). Germline loops: CDR1 SGDLS, CDR2 YYNGEE. The CDR3 totals 14 residues. V was pared by 1 base and J by 8 bases, with 10 bases between. CDR3 in DNA: TGTGCCAGCAGCGTACGGGGGGTAGATTCACCCCTCCACTTT. Residues: CASSVRGVDSPLHF.

The V call is TRBV5-1, the J call TRBJ2-3, with 14 bases aligning to TRBD2. The CDR3 length is 18 residues. J was trimmed by 0 bases and V by 4 bases; bases with no gene match: 7. Per the germline V gene, CDR1 is SGHRS and CDR2 is YFSETQ. The CDR3 sequence is CASSTGLAGDLSTDTQYF. CDR3 DNA sequence: TGCGCCAGCAGCACGGGACTAGCGGGGGACCTTAGCACAGATACGCAGTATTTT.

This clone has only one observation. V and J are TRBV12-3 or TRBV12-4 and TRBJ2-5, with D possibly TRBD1 on 5 matching bases. V was cut by 4 bases and J by 1 base, with 7 bases left in between. The length of the CDR3 is 13 residues. The CDR3 DNA is TGTGCCAGCAGTTGGACACCCCAAGAGACCCAGTACTTC. It codes for CASSWTPQETQYF.

The chain is built from TRBV15 and TRBJ1-4, with D possibly being TRBD1 (5 bases). V lost 2 bases and J 5 bases, leaving 12 bases between the germline ends. The CDR3 length is 15 residues. The germline V gene has CDR1 LNHNV and CDR2 YYDKDF (reference sequence). CDR3 amino acids: CATSRMGGKNEKLFF. DNA of the CDR3: TGTGCCACCAGCAGAATGGGGGGGAAGAATGAAAAACTGTTTTTT.

This chain links TRBV3-1 (or the pseudogene TRBV3-2) with TRBJ2-6; TRBD1 is a possible D gene (7 bases). V gave up 3 bases and J gave up 0 bases, with 21 bases separating them. The CDR3 covers 20 residues. CDR1 and CDR2 (germline): LGHDT, YNNKEL (reference sequence). The CDR3 nucleotides read TGTGCCAGCAGCCACCCCCGGGCGGGACAGTCAGTCTCTGGGGCCAACGTCCTGACTTTC. Translated, it gives CASSHPRAGQSVSGANVLTF.

The chain links TRBV27 to TRBJ2-5; perhaps TRBD2 as D (6 bases). From germline, CDR1 is MNHEY and CDR2 SMNVEV (reference sequence). CDR3 length: 12 amino acids. Trimming pared 6 bases from V and 4 bases from J, leaving 9 bases between. The CDR3 is CASRGLRETQYF. CDR3 nucleotides: TGTGCCAGCAGAGGACTACGAGAGACCCAGTACTTC.

This chain links TRBV2 with TRBJ1-4; D is undetermined. Trimming cost V 7 bases and J 5 bases, with 11 bases left between them. The CDR3 runs to 13 residues. Germline V gene lookup returns CDR1 SNHLY and CDR2 FYNNEI. The CDR3 DNA is TGTGCCAGCAAGGGCGGGGAGAATGAAAAACTGTTTTTT. This encodes CASKGGENEKLFF.

This clone was seen only once. The CDR3 coding sequence is TGTGCCAGCAGTCCGGGACAGGTCAAGGAAAAACTGTTTTTT. Translated: CASSPGQVKEKLFF. This chain joins TRBV27 and TRBJ1-4; 8 nucleotides line up with TRBD1. V lost 5 bases to trimming and J lost 8 bases; unmatched junction nucleotides: 7. The CDR3 contains 14 residues. The germline V gene encodes CDR1 MNHEY and CDR2 SMNVEV (reference sequence).

The rearrangement links TRBV30 to TRBJ2-5; D not resolved. Germline CDR1 and CDR2: GTSNPN and SVGIG (reference sequence). Deletions cut 3 bases from V and 5 bases from J, with 13 bases between. The CDR3 runs 13 residues. The DNA for the CDR3 is TGTGCCTGGAGCCCCGTGAACGGGGAGACCCAGTACTTC. It specifies CAWSPVNGETQYF.

The rearrangement links TRBV30 to TRBJ2-1; a possible D gene is TRBD1 (6 bases). V was shortened by 0 bases and J by 9 bases, with 9 bases between the two germline ends. The germline V gene has CDR1 GTSNPN and CDR2 SVGIG (reference sequence). The CDR3 has 12 amino acids. The CDR3 nucleotides read TGTGCCTGGAGTGTATTCAGGGGTGAGCAGTTCTTC. Protein product: CAWSVFRGEQFF.

The V gene is TRBV27, the J gene TRBJ1-4, with 9 bases aligning to TRBD1. The CDR3 runs to 16 residues. V lost 4 bases, J lost 8 bases, and 11 bases stayed unmatched. The germline CDR1 and CDR2 sequences are MNHEY and SMNVEV (reference sequence). The CDR3 DNA reads as TGTGCCAGCAGTTCAACACTACAGGGGGCGCGGGAAAAACTGTTTTTT. It is translated as CASSSTLQGAREKLFF.

This clone was recorded only once. J is TRBJ2-1 and V is TRBV9; a possible D gene is TRBD1 (6 bases). The CDR3 runs 16 residues. Germline assignment: CDR1 SGDLS and CDR2 YYNGEE. V was cut by 0 bases and J by 0 bases, with 10 bases left in between. In DNA, the CDR3 is TGTGCCAGCAGCGTAGGCGAGACAGGCTCCTACAATGAGCAGTTCTTC. Translation: CASSVGETGSYNEQFF.

The chain uses TRBV6-5 and TRBJ2-7; TRBD1 matches at 8 bases. This CDR3 contains 15 residues. From germline, CDR1 is MNHEY and CDR2 SVGAGI. Losses at the gene ends were 6 bases for V and 1 base for J; bases not matched to a gene: 8. The CDR3 DNA follows: TGTGCCAGCAGACAGACTGGGACAGGTTCCTACGAGCAGTACTTC. Encoded protein: CASRQTGTGSYEQYF.

CDR3 in DNA: TGTGCCAGTAGTACCGGGCAAGAGACCCAGTACTTC. Its protein is CASSTGQETQYF. V is TRBV19 and J is TRBJ2-5, with D unclear. The CDR3 sequence is 12 residues long. CDR1 and CDR2 from the germline V gene are LNHDA and SQIVND (reference sequence). V gave up 4 bases and J gave up 2 bases, with 5 bases separating them.

The rearrangement joins TRBV7-9 to TRBJ1-1; 8 bases map to TRBD1. Germline CDR1 SEHNR, CDR2 FQNEAQ (reference sequence). V trimming: 1 base; J trimming: 5 bases; junction bases outside the gene matches: 3. The CDR3 has 14 residues. CDR3 sequence: CASSLEGQVTEAFF. Here the CDR3 DNA reads TGTGCCAGCAGCTTAGAGGGACAGGTAACTGAAGCTTTCTTT.

The gene calls are TRBV9 and TRBJ1-3; weak D call: TRBD1 (6 bases). V was cut by 3 bases and J by 0 bases, with 13 bases left in between. Germline V gene data show CDR1 as SGDLS and CDR2 as YYNGEE. This CDR3 contains 16 residues. DNA of the CDR3: TGTGCCAGCAGCGCCGAGGGACAAAGCTCTGGAAACACCATATATTTT. Its protein product is CASSAEGQSSGNTIYF.